This TCR beta chain was recorded in a study of blood T cell repertoires in COVID-19. The data were produced by immunoSEQ multiplex PCR, yet TCRdb's version contains in-frame clones alone and is incomplete. The repertoire has about 270,000 clones, about 91% of them found once; the top ten carry around 2.8%. Trimming took 5 bases from V and 2 from J; bases not matched to a gene: 4. Germline lookup yields CDR1 LNHNV and CDR2 YYDKDF (reference sequence). The CDR3 totals 14 residues. The sequenced material came from PBMCs or T cells enriched from blood (not recorded which). The sequence was obtained from a man aged 40-49 years who had been exposed to COVID-19. The rearrangement uses TRBV15 and TRBJ2-5, with 8 bases aligning to TRBD1. DNA for the CDR3: TGTGCCACCAGCCCTACAGGGGGACAAGAGACCCAGTACTTC. It codes for CATSPTGGQETQYF.